The next 7 T cell receptor beta chains were all read from a single sample in a study of early T cells in non-severe SARS-CoV-2 infection. TCRdb ran MiXCR on the 5' RACE reads and lists one entry per CDR3 protein. The sample holds approximately 19,000 distinct CDR3 sequences; under 6.5% are singletons and the top ten take over 5%. Sequenced material: whole blood. These receptors all stem from an adult who was a healthcare worker with PCR-confirmed SARS-CoV-2 infection or an uninfected control (not recorded which).

In its sample, this clonotype is medium-sized. CDR3 region: CSVVDGTSFYEQYF. DNA of the CDR3: TGCAGCGTTGTGGATGGGACCTCCTTCTACGAGCAGTACTTC. This chain uses TRBV29-1 with TRBJ2-7; D could derive from TRBD1 or TRBD2 (5 bases each). CDR3 length: 14 residues. Trimming took off 4 bases at V and 3 bases at J, with 16 bases between the two ends. Looked up from germline, CDR1 is SQVTM and CDR2 is ANQGSEA.

This clonotype was detected ten times or more. V usage is TRBV11-2 and J usage is TRBJ2-7; possible D gene TRBD2, 6 bases. The V end lost 2 bases, the J end lost 6 bases, and 11 bases lay between the germline ends. From germline, CDR1 is SGHAT and CDR2 FQNNGV. CDR3 length equals 13 residues. The CDR3 spells CASSLMTRLEQYF. CDR3 DNA: TGTGCCAGCAGCTTAATGACTAGACTCGAGCAGTACTTC. Full variable domain (remainder filled in from reference TRBV11-2 and TRBJ2-7): EAGVAQSPRYKIIEKRQSVAFWCNPISGHATLYWYQQILGQGPKLLIQFQNNGVVDDSQLPKDRFSAERLKGVDSTLKIQPAKLEDSAVYLCASSLMTRLEQYFGPGTRLTVT.

This clonotype was observed at least ten times. The chain has TRBV12-3 or TRBV12-4 and TRBJ2-1, with 15 bases fitting TRBD2. This CDR3 is built from 20 residues. V was clipped by 5 bases and J by 0 bases; unmatched bases: 11. DNA for the CDR3: TGTGCCAGCAGTGCTAACCCGGGACTAGCGGGAGGCCGCTCCTACAATGAGCAGTTCTTC. It translates to CASSANPGLAGGRSYNEQFF.

This clonotype was recorded many times. V gene TRBV27 combines with J gene TRBJ1-6; D is unresolved. The CDR3 has 14 residues. V was trimmed by 5 bases and J by 15 bases, leaving 20 bases between them. The germline gives CDR1 MNHEY, CDR2 SMNVEV (reference sequence). CDR3 in amino acids: CASSPGGTPRGLHF. The CDR3 DNA follows: TGTGCCAGCAGTCCCGGTGGCACTCCTCGGGGCCTCCACTTT.

The gene calls are TRBV12-3 or TRBV12-4 and TRBJ2-3; 8 bases match TRBD1. Unmatched junction bases numbered 7, after V lost 5 bases and J lost 6 bases. The CDR3 loop spans 14 amino acids. The CDR3 DNA reads as TGTGCCAGCAGTCGGCAGGGGGCGTTTGATACGCAGTATTTT. It translates to CASSRQGAFDTQYF.

This clonotype was picked up many times. This chain joins TRBV19 and TRBJ2-7; D is ambiguous. CDR3 size: 15 residues. The V end lost 2 bases, the J end lost 9 bases, and 20 bases lay between the germline ends. From germline, CDR1 is LNHDA and CDR2 SQIVND (reference sequence). CDR3 bases: TGTGCCAGTAGTATATCAGGCCAGTCCACTGAGGTGCAGTACTTC. This translates into CASSISGQSTEVQYF.

The chain links TRBV11-2 to TRBJ2-1; no clear D gene. V was shortened by 3 bases and J by 5 bases, with 14 bases between the two germline ends. Germline assignment: CDR1 SGHAT and CDR2 FQNNGV. The CDR3 has 15 amino acids. CDR3 region: CASSFLGQLHNEQFF. Written as DNA, the CDR3 is TGTGCCAGCAGCTTCCTTGGCCAGCTTCACAATGAGCAGTTCTTC.